This TCR beta chain was retrieved from a study of shared clonotypes between healthy human individuals. Germline CDR1 is LNHDA and CDR2 is SQIVND (reference sequence). This CDR3 is built from 17 residues. Germline trimming cut 2 bases from V and 3 bases from J; bases unmatched to any gene: 3. Deep-level assay runs were performed. Original analysis: Filtering was not the same, since immunoSEQ gave junction-only sequences without quality scores. TCRdb's table, derived via immunoSEQ multiplex PCR, lists solely in-frame clones and lacks some. The V and J calls and clone size are taken from that table; D and trimming were inferred from the DNA. The sample records about 2.3 million clones, just under 95% being singletons. From CD4+ cells came CD45RA+ naive and CD45RA-negative memory subsets.

The gene calls are TRBV19 and TRBJ2-2; TRBD2 matches 13 bases. The sample comprised naive CD4+ T cells from PBMCs. Subset here: CD45RA+ positively selected. The clonotype comes from a man aged 18 to 30 in good health. Some clones in this sample may be carry-over from other donors' samples. CDR3 region: CASSITSGRVDTGELFF. CDR3 bases: TGTGCCAGTAGTATAACTAGCGGGAGGGTCGACACCGGGGAGCTGTTTTTT.